This T cell receptor beta chain came from a study of T-cell reconstitution after alpha-beta-depleted transplantation in children. Unique molecular identifiers featured in how the TCRbeta library was prepared. TCRdb redid the calling of the PCR reads with MiXCR, one entry per CDR3 protein. The table records 500,000 to 600,000 distinct CDR3 sequences, about 18% of them present only once. The CDR3 is 15 amino acids. Germline CDR1 reads SGDLS; CDR2 reads YYNGEE. Trimming pared 0 bases from V and 7 bases from J, leaving 17 bases between. Material: PBMCs from the stem cell graft donor, obtained from the stem cell graft. The chain combines TRBV9 with TRBJ2-7; maybe TRBD2 (6 bases). This clonotype was obtained from a human donor who donated a stem cell graft to a child with acute lymphoblastic leukemia. CDR3 bases: TGTGCCAGCAGCGTAGTCGGCGGGATGGCCGAGGAGCAGTACTTC. Encoded protein: CASSVVGGMAEEQYF.